This is a list of T cell receptor beta chains from one sample in a study of blood T cell repertoires in COVID-19. Only in-frame clones appear in the TCRdb table, and some are missing; sequencing was by immunoSEQ multiplex PCR. The sample holds around 170,000 clones, 85% to 95% seen once. The sample taken for sequencing was peripheral blood. The origin of the receptors is a man aged 50 or older with acute or convalescent COVID-19. CDR3s include the opening cysteine and the closing phenylalanine or tryptophan. Clone size is stated in some rows and not others, as once, few, many or a class when expanded.

V	size	J	CDR3
TRBV6-1	-	TRBJ1-2	CASSEGDRSNYGYTF
TRBV7-8	-	TRBJ2-5	CASSSRRQGAGETQYF
TRBV7-9	-	TRBJ2-7	CASSLAVGVFYEQYF
TRBV28	many	TRBJ2-3	CASSWGKLAADTQYF
TRBV29-1	-	TRBJ2-1	CSVEGQYNEQFF
TRBV10-3	-	TRBJ1-2	CAIPRDRPNANYGYTF
TRBV28	-	TRBJ1-5	CASSLRTGIGNQPQHF
TRBV10-3	-	TRBJ2-3	CAISPDSFTDTQYF
TRBV9	once	TRBJ1-2	CASSVGTEPPTF
TRBV28	-	TRBJ1-2	CASSYRGPNYGYTF
TRBV28	-	TRBJ2-7	CASSPSGTPPYEQYF
TRBV30	-	TRBJ2-3	CAWSRASGRKDTQYF
TRBV30	-	TRBJ1-1	CAWSPLTEMNTEAFF
TRBV7-9	-	TRBJ1-4	CASSNLQTGTYDEKLFF
TRBV28	-	TRBJ2-7	CASSINPTGTYEQYF
TRBV7-2	once	TRBJ2-7	CASSLSRNYEQYF
TRBV30	-	TRBJ1-4	CAWSVGRGHEKLFF
TRBV27	-	TRBJ2-7	CASSLGGRFYEQYF
TRBV27	-	TRBJ2-1	CASSLFTGALNNEQFF
TRBV5-4	-	TRBJ2-3	CASSFIIGAGGRGTQYF
TRBV28	-	TRBJ1-2	CAARPYGSYGYTF
TRBV28	once	TRBJ1-4	CASSERVGEKLFF
TRBV11-1	-	TRBJ2-7	CASSLGSGTYEQYF
TRBV6-1	-	TRBJ1-2	CASSENTGPNYGYTF
TRBV28	-	TRBJ2-1	CASSPGYRGPDEQFF
TRBV2	-	TRBJ1-3	CASSETGFGNTIYF
TRBV9	-	TRBJ1-2	CASSSTPIYGYTF
TRBV11-2	-	TRBJ1-1	CASSLGGGQTEAFF
TRBV11-2	once	TRBJ2-1	CASSPVPAGGHEQFF
TRBV27	-	TRBJ2-2	CASSRNPRTANLRTGELFF
TRBV29-1	-	TRBJ2-7	CSVAFGSYVEQYF
TRBV5-1	-	TRBJ1-1	CASSFTPGTGQTEAFF
TRBV7-2	-	TRBJ2-3	CASSSTAQGTQYF
TRBV6-6	-	TRBJ1-6	CASSNDPGHRNSPLHF
TRBV28	-	TRBJ2-3	CASRTSEGRGGNTQYF
TRBV27	-	TRBJ1-1	CASSGDRGGTEAFF
TRBV11-2	-	TRBJ2-3	CASSYRLAGNTDTQYF
TRBV9	-	TRBJ2-2	CASSVEAGETGELFF
TRBV28	-	TRBJ1-2	CASRAQGAYGYTF
TRBV5-1	-	TRBJ2-3	CASSGGRERDTQYF
TRBV5-4	-	TRBJ1-2	CASSPDPGFYGYTF
TRBV28	-	TRBJ2-1	CASRHYLAGEYNEQFF
TRBV6-5	-	TRBJ2-2	CASSYSGESHTGELFF
TRBV11-2	once	TRBJ2-1	CASSLYRLADNEQFF